The entry below gives a single TCR beta chain sequence along with its context. Its cognate antigen has yet to be identified. Qualities for individual bases were not recorded, and no much larger clone is one base off. Through the immunoSEQ TRB Survey service, multiplex V and J primers were used to amplify rearranged CDR3 beta regions from genomic DNA. Survey-level sequencing depth of up to 500,000 reads per sample was used to keep depth equal across samples. The libraries were purified, combined into pools and sequenced with Illumina technology. The authors processed their data as follows. immunoSEQ online tools were used for productive clonality, sample overlap, pairwise scatters, CDR3 beta length, V/D/J gene usage and productiveness. Alongside Shannon and Simpson indices, calculated diversity was computed as the number of unique rearrangements divided by total templates, multiplied by 100. Principal component analysis was performed on Z-score normalized data with the R prcomp function and the ggbiplot package. Morisita's index was used to quantify the clonal overlap between blood and rectum within each subject. TCRdb retrieved this table from immuneACCESS and kept in-frame rearrangements only. Not all clones are present; in checked studies, unresolved V genes account for under half, and no reason is known for the remainder. That table furnishes V, J and clone size, whereas the DNA furnished D and trimming. Present in this sample are about 35,000 clones, about 81% of which were seen just once. Clones ranked in the top ten supply about 1.1% of the sample.

During colonoscopy, one to two pinch biopsies were obtained from the rectum for research. No immunosuppressive medication had been given to the ulcerative colitis patients before the diagnostic colonoscopy. Before DNA isolation, rectal biopsies were subjected to proteinase K digestion. The Wizard kit (Promega) was used to extract genomic DNA from the blood and intestinal samples. The entry originates in a study of pediatric ulcerative colitis (dated by TCRdb to about 2019). Concerning the study at large: Among the ulcerative colitis patients, seven had pancolitis and two had left-sided colitis, and histology in every patient was consistent with ulcerative colitis. Nine newly diagnosed, treatment-naive pediatric ulcerative colitis patients and a handful of non-IBD control children each provided paired blood and rectal samples. By Pediatric Ulcerative Colitis Activity Index, mild disease was classified in two patients, moderate disease in several and acute severe colitis in three. The paper as a whole reports these results and caveats: The healthy control group was small, consisting of only a handful of individuals. Two rectal CDR3 clonotypes turned up in every ulcerative colitis patient but in none of the controls. Compared with controls, ulcerative colitis patients showed significantly higher autologous blood-rectal clonal overlap, a finding that suggests increased T cell trafficking to inflamed tissue. Because repertoires came from total lymphocyte DNA, patterns in rare subsets such as regulatory T cells may not be reflected. For technical reasons, the blood samples of two patients yielded substantially fewer templates, so those samples were excluded from the blood-rectal overlap analysis. Features of the rectal repertoire distinguished controls, mild-moderate colitis patients and acute severe colitis patients, and in acute severe colitis, rectal diversity was reduced because of clonal expansions. Blood-derived T cells may have been included in the rectal pinch biopsies, particularly in patients with overt colitis.

Measured from the cysteine to the phenylalanine, the CDR3 is 14 residues long. Only the CDR3 DNA stays, 42 bases, in frame from base 1. According to the germline V gene, CDR1 reads LGHNA and CDR2 reads YNFKEQ. V and J are truncated by 3 bases and 4 bases respectively, leaving an intervening sequence of 13 bases. The sequencing input was gut tissue. This receptor was identified in a boy younger than 18 with mild ulcerative colitis. The V and J genes are TRBV4-2 and TRBJ2-7, with TRBD1 as a weak D call on 6 bases. Read as DNA, the sequence is TGTGCCAGCAGCCAGGGCGTACAGGGTTACGAGCAGTACTTC. Its coded protein is CASSQGVQGYEQYF.